Shown below are 28 T cell receptor beta chains from a single sample sequenced in a study of T cells in Graves' hyperthyroidism and ophthalmopathy. RNA transcripts provided the source from which TCR beta CDR3 regions were amplified. The TCR CDR3 first-round RT-PCR relied on the HTBI primer set. TCRdb recomputed calls from the multiplex PCR reads with MiXCR, one row per CDR3 protein. The sample has roughly 170,000 distinct CDR3 sequences, about 15% seen once; the top ten hold 25% to 30%. The specimen sequenced was blood. These receptors were taken from a woman between 50 and 59 years old with Graves' hyperthyroidism.

In the case of this clonotype: At one of its ends the junction is not consistent with the germline gene, which may arise from a read error. The J gene is TRBJ1-5, the V gene TRBV6-9; D is unclear. Germline lookup yields CDR1 MNHGY and CDR2 SVAAGI. The CDR3 has 13 residues. CDR3: CACSYLANQPQHF. Here the CDR3 DNA reads TGTGCCTGCAGTTACCTTGCGAATCAGCCCCAGCATTTT.

J is TRBJ2-7 and V is TRBV2; possible D gene TRBD1, 5 bases. This CDR3 is 12 amino acids long. The V end lost 8 bases, the J end lost 3 bases, and 11 bases lay between the germline ends. Germline lookup yields CDR1 SNHLY and CDR2 FYNNEI. The CDR3 sequence: CASSVRDYEQYF. As DNA, the CDR3 is TGTGCCAGCTCTGTCAGGGACTACGAGCAGTACTTC.

This clonotype was counted many times. The rearrangement joins TRBV24-1 to TRBJ2-2; unclear D gene. This CDR3 contains 14 residues. Trimming stripped 2 bases from V and 4 bases from J, with 7 bases between. Germline values: CDR1 KGHDR, CDR2 SFDVKD. In DNA, the CDR3 is TGTGCCACCAGTGATTCCGGGTTCACCGGGGAGCTGTTTTTT. Protein product: CATSDSGFTGELFF.

The V call is TRBV6-2 or TRBV6-3, the J call TRBJ2-7; either TRBD1 or TRBD2 may supply D (6 bases each). V was shortened by 8 bases and J by 4 bases, with 21 bases between the two germline ends. This CDR3 contains 15 residues. CDR1 and CDR2 (germline): MNHEY, SVGEGT. The CDR3 DNA is TGTGCCAGCCGTGAGGTAGGGGGGATTTCTTACGAGCAGTACTTC. Translation gives CASREVGGISYEQYF.

This clonotype was counted many times. CDR3 protein: CASSVELYGYTF. Here the CDR3 DNA reads TGTGCCAGCAGCGTCGAACTATATGGCTACACCTTC. J is TRBJ1-2 and V is TRBV13, with D hard to call. The V end was cut by 5 bases, the J end by 5 bases, with 9 bases between. Per germline, CDR1 PRHDT and CDR2 FYEKMQ (reference sequence). CDR3 size: 12 residues.

This clonotype was recorded many times. The rearrangement joins TRBV9 to TRBJ1-6; D is uncertain. Per germline, CDR1 SGDLS and CDR2 YYNGEE. The CDR3 runs to 14 residues. The V and J ends lost 0 bases and 7 bases respectively, with 8 bases between them. CDR3: CASSVVGANSPLHF. In nucleotides, the CDR3 is TGTGCCAGCAGCGTAGTAGGAGCGAATTCACCCCTCCACTTT.

There are many counts of this clonotype. This chain joins TRBV12-3 or TRBV12-4 and TRBJ1-2, with D tentatively TRBD1 (5 bases). V shed 3 bases and J shed 4 bases, with 12 bases lying between them. The CDR3 contains 14 residues. CDR3 sequence reads: CASSLGLLTYGYTF. Here the CDR3 DNA reads TGTGCCAGCAGTTTGGGACTGCTCACCTATGGCTACACCTTC.

V and J are TRBV11-3 and TRBJ1-2; D may be TRBD1 (5 bases). V dropped 2 bases and J dropped 3 bases, with 16 bases sitting between them. CDR1 SGHNT and CDR2 YENEEA come from the germline V gene. The CDR3 runs to 16 residues. CDR3 sequence reads: CASSLFQRQRYYGYTF. In DNA form, the CDR3 reads TGTGCCAGCAGCTTATTTCAGCGACAGCGATACTATGGCTACACCTTC.

The chain uses TRBV18 and TRBJ1-3, with D tentatively TRBD1 (6 bases). Germline assignment: CDR1 KGHSH and CDR2 LQKENI. Trimming took 8 bases from V and 0 from J, leaving 14 bases between them. The CDR3 length is 15 residues. The CDR3 spells CASLRDISSGNTIYF. CDR3 coding DNA: TGTGCCAGCCTCCGGGACATCAGCTCTGGAAACACCATATATTTT. The full variable domain, completed using reference TRBV18 and TRBJ1-3, is NAGVMQNPRHLVRRRGQEARLRCSPMKGHSHVYWYRQLPEEGLKFMVYLQKENIIDESGMPKERFSAEFPKEGPSILRIQQVVRGDSAAYFCASLRDISSGNTIYFGEGSWLTVV.

This clonotype was recorded at least ten times. The chain is built from TRBV18 and TRBJ2-1; no clear D gene. The germline V and J ends were trimmed by 0 bases and 6 bases, with 9 bases remaining between them. The germline gives CDR1 KGHSH, CDR2 LQKENI. The CDR3 extends over 14 amino acids. The DNA for the CDR3 is TGTGCCAGCTCACCACCATCTAGTTTCAATGAGCAGTTCTTC. Amino acid sequence: CASSPPSSFNEQFF.

Turning to this clonotype: A single base separates this from a much larger clone, so it may be a read error. This sequence joins TRBV12-3 or TRBV12-4 and TRBJ2-4; D is perhaps TRBD2 (6 bases). The CDR3 runs 14 residues. V was pared by 4 bases and J by 6 bases, with 13 bases between. CDR3 bases: TGTGCCAGCAGTTCCGGGGGAGCGACAAACATTCAGTACTTC. It specifies CASSSGGATNIQYF.

V is TRBV28 and J is TRBJ2-3, with D perhaps matching TRBD1 or TRBD2 (5 bases each). The germline CDR1 and CDR2 sequences are MDHEN and SYDVKM. The CDR3 totals 13 residues. Trimming shortened V by 6 bases and J by 4 bases, and 11 bases separated the two germline ends. CDR3 sequence reads: CASRPLGADTQYF. The CDR3 DNA sequence: TGTGCCAGCAGGCCCCTGGGGGCAGATACGCAGTATTTT.

This rearrangement joins TRBV3-1 to TRBJ1-2; D call uncertain. The CDR3 spans 15 residues. The V end was cut by 4 bases, the J end by 1 base, with 13 bases between. The germline CDR1 and CDR2 sequences are LGHDT and YNNKEL (reference sequence). Here the CDR3 reads CASSPSPEINYGYTF. The DNA of the CDR3 is TGTGCCAGCAGCCCTTCACCGGAGATTAACTATGGCTACACCTTC.

The V and J genes are TRBV11-1 and TRBJ2-5; the match to TRBD1 covers 8 bases. Germline-derived CDR1 and CDR2 are SGHAT and FQDESV (reference sequence). J was trimmed by 7 bases and V by 5 bases; bases with no gene match: 6. The CDR3 is 13 amino acids. The CDR3 sequence: CASSQDRDRTQYF. DNA of the CDR3: TGTGCCAGCAGCCAGGACAGGGATCGGACCCAGTACTTC.

Ten or more counts support this clonotype. J is TRBJ2-7 and V is TRBV13; a weak D match, TRBD2 (5 bases). The CDR3 is 14 residues long. CDR1 and CDR2 (germline): PRHDT, FYEKMQ (reference sequence). Trimming took 3 bases from V and 2 from J, leaving 11 bases between them. The CDR3 spells CASSFEGVAYEQYF. In DNA, the CDR3 is TGTGCCAGCAGCTTTGAGGGTGTCGCCTACGAGCAGTACTTC. Full variable domain (rest looked up from reference TRBV13 and TRBJ2-7): AAGVIQSPRHLIKEKRETATLKCYPIPRHDTVYWYQQGPGQDPQFLISFYEKMQSDKGSIPDRFSAQQFSDYHSELNMSSLELGDSALYFCASSFEGVAYEQYFGPGTRLTVT.

This chain connects TRBV6-2 or TRBV6-3 to TRBJ1-4, with D possibly matching TRBD1 (5 bases). Between the trimmed V and J ends, which lost 11 bases and 3 bases, there was a span of 13 bases. Per germline, CDR1 MNHEY and CDR2 SVGEGT. The CDR3 covers 13 residues. CDR3 nucleotides: TGTGCCGGTGGGGGTATGGCTAATGAAAAACTGTTTTTT. The encoded protein is CAGGGMANEKLFF.

The chain has TRBV28 and TRBJ1-5, with 9 bases matching TRBD1. Germline V CDR1 and CDR2: MDHEN, SYDVKM. V trimming: 6 bases; J trimming: 6 bases; junction bases outside the gene matches: 9. The CDR3 has 15 residues. This CDR3 is CASSPGTGYVQPQHF. CDR3 DNA sequence: TGTGCCAGCAGCCCAGGGACAGGGTACGTTCAGCCCCAGCATTTT. Full variable domain (rest looked up from reference TRBV28 and TRBJ1-5): DVKVTQSSRYLVKRTGEKVFLECVQDMDHENMFWYRQDPGLGLRLIYFSYDVKMKEKGDIPEGYSVSREKKERFSLILESASTNQTSMYLCASSPGTGYVQPQHFGDGTRLSIL.

This clonotype was seen many times. The V and J genes are TRBV27 and TRBJ2-7; 10 bases fit TRBD2. J lost 5 bases, V lost 6 bases, and 13 bases had no gene match. The CDR3 runs to 16 residues. Looked up from germline, CDR1 is MNHEY and CDR2 is SMNVEV (reference sequence). DNA of the CDR3: TGTGCCAGCAGCACGAATAGCGGGGGGCGGTCTAACGAGCAGTACTTC. Translating it yields CASSTNSGGRSNEQYF.

This clonotype was seen ten or more times. The CDR3 reads CASSVARDVPSYEQFF. The CDR3 DNA sequence: TGTGCCAGCAGTGTGGCAAGGGATGTCCCTTCGTATGAGCAGTTCTTC. The chain has TRBV12-3 or TRBV12-4 and TRBJ2-1; no reliable D call. V gave up 5 bases and J gave up 8 bases, with 22 bases separating them. The CDR3 is made up of 16 amino acids.

The V call is TRBV6-1, the J call TRBJ2-3, with TRBD2 as a possible D gene (7 bases). The V end was cut by 10 bases, the J end by 0 bases, with 14 bases between. Germline CDR1 MNHNS, CDR2 SASEGT. CDR3 length: 14 residues. CDR3 in amino acids: CATQRGGSTDTQYF. The CDR3 DNA sequence: TGTGCCACCCAAAGGGGGGGCAGCACAGATACGCAGTATTTT.

This clonotype was counted at least ten times. V and J are TRBV2 and TRBJ1-1, with D unclear. The CDR3 is 13 residues long. Looked up from germline, CDR1 is SNHLY and CDR2 is FYNNEI. V lost 5 bases to trimming and J lost 0 bases, with 7 bases between them. The CDR3 protein is CASSHPLNTEAFF. Written as DNA, the CDR3 is TGTGCCAGCAGTCATCCACTGAACACTGAAGCTTTCTTT.

This clonotype was detected ten times or more. The chain couples TRBV19 to TRBJ1-2, with 7 nucleotides matching TRBD1. The V segment lost 4 bases and the J segment 6 bases; nucleotides outside the gene matches: 8. Germline loops: CDR1 LNHDA, CDR2 SQIVND (reference sequence). The CDR3 is 14 amino acids. CDR3 region: CASSTPTGTDGYTF. CDR3 coding DNA: TGTGCCAGTAGTACCCCGACAGGGACGGATGGCTACACCTTC.

The CDR3 region is CASSPDNSPLHF. CDR3 coding DNA: TGTGCCAGCTCACCAGATAATTCACCCCTCCACTTT. The J gene is TRBJ1-6, the V gene TRBV18; D not resolved. This CDR3 is built from 12 residues. Germline CDR1 and CDR2: KGHSH and LQKENI. V was shortened by 2 bases and J by 5 bases, with 1 base between the two germline ends. The complete variable domain, with remaining parts taken from reference TRBV18 and TRBJ1-6, reads NAGVMQNPRHLVRRRGQEARLRCSPMKGHSHVYWYRQLPEEGLKFMVYLQKENIIDESGMPKERFSAEFPKEGPSILRIQQVVRGDSAAYFCASSPDNSPLHFGNGTRLTVT.

The V gene is TRBV19, the J gene TRBJ1-5; D might be TRBD1 (6 bases). This CDR3 region has 14 residues. Per the germline V gene, CDR1 is LNHDA and CDR2 is SQIVND (reference sequence). V was trimmed by 3 bases and J by 4 bases, leaving 10 bases between them. This CDR3 is CASSIGTSNQPQHF. Here the CDR3 DNA reads TGTGCCAGTAGTATCGGGACATCGAATCAGCCCCAGCATTTT.

This clonotype was seen ten or more times. The chain combines TRBV15 with TRBJ1-1; D not certain. Germline CDR1 and CDR2: LNHNV and YYDKDF (reference sequence). Between the trimmed V and J ends, which lost 7 bases and 4 bases, there was a span of 13 bases. The CDR3 contains 13 residues. For the CDR3, the DNA is TGTGCCACCAAAGGGAGTCCGAGCACTGAAGCTTTCTTT. Translating it yields CATKGSPSTEAFF.

Many counts were recorded for this clonotype. The chain links TRBV27 to TRBJ2-3, with 11 bases that match TRBD2. The CDR3 covers 15 residues. V shed 6 bases and J 5 bases; nucleotides not matched to a gene: 7. The germline V gene has CDR1 MNHEY and CDR2 SMNVEV (reference sequence). The CDR3 here is CASSLAGGQVDTQYF. In nucleotides, the CDR3 is TGTGCCAGCAGCTTAGCGGGGGGGCAAGTAGATACGCAGTATTTT.

This clonotype was seen repeatedly, ten times or more. The chain carries TRBV24-1 and TRBJ1-2; D uncertain. Germline V gene sequence: CDR1 KGHDR, CDR2 SFDVKD. The CDR3 has 11 residues. V was shortened by 2 bases and J by 11 bases, with 8 bases between the two germline ends. The CDR3: CATSDSGSYTF. CDR3 bases: TGTGCCACCAGTGATTCCGGGTCTTACACCTTC.

This clonotype was observed many times. The V call is TRBV4-1, the J call TRBJ1-2, with 7 bases that match TRBD1. Losses at the gene ends were 4 bases for V and 6 bases for J; bases not matched to a gene: 11. This CDR3 has 15 amino acids. Looked up from germline, CDR1 is MGHRA and CDR2 is YSYEKL. The CDR3 loop is CASSPRQGWGDGYTF. Written as DNA, the CDR3 is TGCGCCAGCAGCCCTCGACAGGGATGGGGGGATGGCTACACCTTC.